What follows is one TCR beta chain and its context. The antigen remains unidentified. The CDR3 contains 12 residues. Germline-derived CDR1 and CDR2 are MGHDK and SYGVNS. The V gene lost 6 bases and the J gene lost 3 bases, with 9 bases spanning the gap. The sample comes from a study of T cell clonotyping in hematopoietic cell transplantation. Regarding the study as a whole: After transplant, recipient diversity fell while pathologically expanded clonotypes grew through day 180. Graft donor and pretransplant recipient Inverse Simpson Index values predicted broader posttransplant TCR diversity. Few recipient clonotypes overlapped donors; over 95% were de novo at given depth.

The data were produced by immunoSEQ multiplex PCR, yet TCRdb's version contains in-frame clones alone and is incomplete. The table records approximately 6,100 clones, about 30% of them present only once. V usage is TRBV25-1 and J usage is TRBJ2-7; weak D call: TRBD2 (5 bases). Sequenced material: peripheral blood mononuclear cells, taken 30 days after allogeneic stem cell transplant. The clonotype originates from a female patient aged 50 to 60 who had an allogeneic stem cell transplant from an unrelated donor, so the T cells may come from the graft donor. Some clones in this sample may be carry-over from other donors' samples. The CDR3 DNA is TGTGCCAGCAGGGGGAGCTACTACGAGCAGTACTTC. As protein: CASRGSYYEQYF.